These 8 T cell receptor beta chains share one sample of origin, sequenced in a study of blood T cell repertoires in COVID-19. Clones were read by immunoSEQ multiplex PCR, and TCRdb kept only the in-frame ones, dropping some. This sample has a few hundred thousand clones, with just under 90% found just once. Input material: PBMCs or T cells enriched from blood (not recorded which). Receptors were obtained from a woman in her twenties or thirties who had recovered from COVID-19.

V usage is TRBV7-9 and J usage is TRBJ1-2; TRBD1 matches 8 bases. V gave up 4 bases and J gave up 5 bases; unmatched junction bases: 6. The CDR3 is 14 amino acids. The germline CDR1 and CDR2 sequences are SEHNR and FQNEAQ (reference sequence). CDR3 bases: TGTGCCAGCAGCTCCAGGGGGCTGCGGTATGGCTACACCTTC. Protein product: CASSSRGLRYGYTF.

V gene TRBV28 combines with J gene TRBJ1-6; 8 positions agree with TRBD1. After removal of 7 bases from V and 0 bases from J, the junction contained 5 bases not matched to a gene. Germline values: CDR1 MDHEN, CDR2 SYDVKM. There are 16 residues in the CDR3. The CDR3 protein is CASMTGAISYNSPLHF. The CDR3 bases are TGTGCCAGCATGACAGGGGCCATCTCCTATAATTCACCCCTCCACTTT.

This sequence joins TRBV6-5 and TRBJ1-1; perhaps TRBD1 as D (5 bases). Germline V gene lookup returns CDR1 MNHEY and CDR2 SVGAGI. The V gene lost 5 bases and the J gene lost 0 bases, with 13 bases spanning the gap. CDR3 size: 15 residues. CDR3: CASSNPGMMNTEAFF. The CDR3 DNA is TGTGCCAGCAGTAACCCAGGGATGATGAACACTGAAGCTTTCTTT.

This rearrangement joins TRBV7-8 to TRBJ1-2; D is unclear. This CDR3 has 14 residues. Germline assignment: CDR1 SGHVS and CDR2 FQNEAQ. V gave up 1 base and J gave up 4 bases, with 10 bases separating them. The CDR3 bases are TGTGCCAGCAGCTTAGGGTCGGGAGGCTATGGCTACACCTTC. Protein: CASSLGSGGYGYTF.

This chain uses TRBV10-1 with TRBJ1-6; perhaps TRBD1 as D (6 bases). Germline V gene lookup returns CDR1 WNHNN and CDR2 SYGVQD (reference sequence). V was clipped by 0 bases and J by 16 bases, with 13 bases between them. There are 13 residues in the CDR3. In nucleotides, the CDR3 is TGCGCCAGCAGTGAGTCGGTGGACAGTAGTCTCCACTTT. Encoded protein: CASSESVDSSLHF.

This clone appeared once. CDR3 bases: TGTGCCAGCAGCTTAAAACCGACAGGGGCCTACTATGGCTACACCTTC. Translated, it gives CASSLKPTGAYYGYTF. The chain employs TRBV7-8 and TRBJ1-2; 8 bases fit TRBD1. Germline values: CDR1 SGHVS, CDR2 FQNEAQ. V lost 2 bases and J lost 3; bases outside the gene matches: 8. The CDR3 sequence is 16 residues long.

This chain uses TRBV5-6 with TRBJ2-3; D may be TRBD2 (6 bases). From germline, CDR1 is SGHDT and CDR2 YYEEEE. The CDR3 consists of 16 residues. The V end was cut by 0 bases, the J end by 4 bases, with 15 bases between. The CDR3 nucleotides are TGTGCCAGCAGCTTGGAGACGGGGGTCTATCCAGATACGCAGTATTTT. Protein: CASSLETGVYPDTQYF.

This sequence joins TRBV24-1 and TRBJ2-3; 9 bases align to TRBD1. This CDR3 spans 16 amino acids. Unmatched junction bases numbered 4, after V lost 3 bases and J lost 1 base. The germline gives CDR1 KGHDR, CDR2 SFDVKD. The CDR3 protein is CATSDPRTGGTDTQYF. The CDR3 DNA is TGTGCCACCAGTGATCCTAGGACAGGGGGCACAGATACGCAGTATTTT.